This record covers a single T cell receptor (beta chain). These data come from a study of blood T cell repertoires in COVID-19. How the authors handled the data: Quantification of nucleated cells was approximated via reference gene primer amplification. Repertoires were generated with immunoSEQ multiplex PCR, while TCRdb's copy carries only in-frame clones and drops some. That table is the source of V, J and clone size, and D and trimming were worked out from the DNA. The data contain about 52,000 clones, over 75% of them seen just once; the ten biggest clones take up under 7%. V was shortened by 1 base and J by 3 bases, with 11 bases between the two germline ends. Germline CDR1 MNHEY, CDR2 SVGEGT. The CDR3 loop spans 15 amino acids.

This sequence originates from a man between 65 and 85 years old with active COVID-19. This rearrangement joins TRBV6-2 or TRBV6-3 to TRBJ2-3; possibly TRBD2 for D (5 bases). Source material: peripheral blood. The CDR3 here is CASSYFSDWTDTQYF. The DNA for the CDR3 is TGTGCCAGCAGTTACTTCTCGGACTGGACAGATACGCAGTATTTT.